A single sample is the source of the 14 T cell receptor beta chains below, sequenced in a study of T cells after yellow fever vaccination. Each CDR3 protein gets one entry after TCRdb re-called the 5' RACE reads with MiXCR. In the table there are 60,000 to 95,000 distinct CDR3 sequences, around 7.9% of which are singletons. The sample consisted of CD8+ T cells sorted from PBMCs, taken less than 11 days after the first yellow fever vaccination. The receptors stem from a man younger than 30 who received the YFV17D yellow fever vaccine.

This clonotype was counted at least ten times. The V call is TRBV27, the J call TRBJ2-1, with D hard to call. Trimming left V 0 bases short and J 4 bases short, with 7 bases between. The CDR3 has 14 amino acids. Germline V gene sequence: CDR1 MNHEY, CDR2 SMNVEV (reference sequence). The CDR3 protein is CASSLSVAYNEQFF. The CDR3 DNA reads TGTGCCAGCAGTTTATCGGTAGCTTACAATGAGCAGTTCTTC.

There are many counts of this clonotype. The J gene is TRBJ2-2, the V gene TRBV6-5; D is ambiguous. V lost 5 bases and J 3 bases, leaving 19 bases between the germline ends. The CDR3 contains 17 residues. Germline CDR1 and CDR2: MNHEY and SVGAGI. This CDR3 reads CASSPRIGSEDTGELFF. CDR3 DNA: TGTGCCAGCAGTCCGCGGATCGGAAGCGAAGACACCGGGGAGCTGTTTTTT.

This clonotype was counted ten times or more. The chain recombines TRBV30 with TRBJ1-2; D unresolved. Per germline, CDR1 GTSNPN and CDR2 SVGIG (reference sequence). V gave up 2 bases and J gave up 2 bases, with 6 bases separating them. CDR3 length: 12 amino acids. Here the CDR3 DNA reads TGTGCCTGGAGTTTGGGGAACTATGGCTACACCTTC. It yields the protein CAWSLGNYGYTF.

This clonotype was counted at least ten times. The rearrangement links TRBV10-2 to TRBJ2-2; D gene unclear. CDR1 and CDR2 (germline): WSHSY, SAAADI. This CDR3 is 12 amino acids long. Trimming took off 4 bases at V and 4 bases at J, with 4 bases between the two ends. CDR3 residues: CASSVSTGELFF. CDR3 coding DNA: TGCGCCAGCAGTGTGAGCACCGGGGAGCTGTTTTTT.

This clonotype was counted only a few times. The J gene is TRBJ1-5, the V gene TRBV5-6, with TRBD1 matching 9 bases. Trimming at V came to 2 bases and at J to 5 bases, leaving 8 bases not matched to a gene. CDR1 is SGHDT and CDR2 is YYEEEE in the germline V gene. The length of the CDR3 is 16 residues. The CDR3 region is CASSLSDRGVHQPQHF. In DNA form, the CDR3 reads TGTGCCAGCAGCTTAAGCGACAGGGGGGTTCATCAGCCCCAGCATTTT.

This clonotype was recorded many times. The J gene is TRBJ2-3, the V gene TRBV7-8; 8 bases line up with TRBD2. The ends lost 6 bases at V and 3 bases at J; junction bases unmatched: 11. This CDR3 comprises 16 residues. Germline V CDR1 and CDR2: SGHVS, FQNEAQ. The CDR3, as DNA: TGTGCCAGCAGGCCGGCCAGCGGGGGTTGGACAGATACGCAGTATTTT. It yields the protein CASRPASGGWTDTQYF.

In DNA form, the CDR3 reads TGTGCCAGCAGCTTAGTGTCGGGGGGCCGCACAGATACGCAGTATTTT. This translates into CASSLVSGGRTDTQYF. The V call is TRBV13, the J call TRBJ2-3, with D possibly being TRBD2 (7 bases). The V gene lost 1 base and the J gene lost 1 base, with 12 bases spanning the gap. Germline CDR1 PRHDT, CDR2 FYEKMQ (reference sequence). This CDR3 has 16 amino acids. Combining the CDR3 with reference TRBV13 and TRBJ2-3 gives the whole variable domain AAGVIQSPRHLIKEKRETATLKCYPIPRHDTVYWYQQGPGQDPQFLISFYEKMQSDKGSIPDRFSAQQFSDYHSELNMSSLELGDSALYFCASSLVSGGRTDTQYFGPGTRLTVL.

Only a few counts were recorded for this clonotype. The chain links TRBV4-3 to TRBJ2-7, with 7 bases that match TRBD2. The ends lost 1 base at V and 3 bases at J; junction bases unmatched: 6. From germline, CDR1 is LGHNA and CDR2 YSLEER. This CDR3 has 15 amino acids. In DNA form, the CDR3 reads TGCGCCAGCAGCCAAGCCCGGTCTAGCGGCTACGAGCAGTACTTC. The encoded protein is CASSQARSSGYEQYF.

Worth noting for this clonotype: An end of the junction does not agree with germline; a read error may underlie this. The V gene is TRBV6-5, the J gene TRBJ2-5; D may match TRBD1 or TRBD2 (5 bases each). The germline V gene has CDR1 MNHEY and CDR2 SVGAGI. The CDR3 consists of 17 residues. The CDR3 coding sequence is TGTGCCATCAGTTACACTTCTATCCGGGACCCGGTAGAGACCCAGTACTTC. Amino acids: CAISYTSIRDPVETQYF.

The CDR3 loop is CARDRGGYGYTF. The CDR3 DNA sequence: TGTGCCCGGGACAGGGGAGGCTATGGCTACACCTTC. This chain connects TRBV30 to TRBJ1-2; 10 nucleotides line up with TRBD1. Germline-derived CDR1 and CDR2 are GTSNPN and SVGIG (reference sequence). The CDR3 is made up of 12 amino acids. The J segment lost 4 bases and the V segment lost 8 bases, leaving 4 bases of the junction unmatched.

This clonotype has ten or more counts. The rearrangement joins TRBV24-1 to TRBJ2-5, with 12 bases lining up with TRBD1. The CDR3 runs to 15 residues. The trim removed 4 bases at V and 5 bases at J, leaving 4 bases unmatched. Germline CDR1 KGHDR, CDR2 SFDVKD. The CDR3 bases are TGTGCCACCAGTGAAGGGACAGGGGGCGACGAGACCCAGTACTTC. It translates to CATSEGTGGDETQYF.

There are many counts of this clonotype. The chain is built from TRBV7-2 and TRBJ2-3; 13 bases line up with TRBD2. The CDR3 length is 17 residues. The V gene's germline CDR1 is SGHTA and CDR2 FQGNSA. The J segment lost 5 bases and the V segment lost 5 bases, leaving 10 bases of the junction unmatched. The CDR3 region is CASSPTSGGHSGDTQYF. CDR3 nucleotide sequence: TGTGCCAGCAGCCCGACTAGCGGGGGGCATAGTGGAGATACGCAGTATTTT.

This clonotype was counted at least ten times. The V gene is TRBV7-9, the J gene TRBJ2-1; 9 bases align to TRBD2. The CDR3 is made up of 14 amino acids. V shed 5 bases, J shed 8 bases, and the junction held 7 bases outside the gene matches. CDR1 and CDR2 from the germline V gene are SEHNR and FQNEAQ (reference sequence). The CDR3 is CASSVAGGPYEQFF. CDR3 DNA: TGTGCCAGCAGCGTCGCGGGGGGGCCCTATGAGCAGTTCTTC.

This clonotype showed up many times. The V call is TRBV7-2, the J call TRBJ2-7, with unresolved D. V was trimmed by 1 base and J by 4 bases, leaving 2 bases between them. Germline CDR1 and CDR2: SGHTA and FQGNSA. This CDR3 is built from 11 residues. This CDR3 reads CASSLVYEQYF. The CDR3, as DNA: TGTGCCAGCAGCTTAGTTTACGAGCAGTACTTC.